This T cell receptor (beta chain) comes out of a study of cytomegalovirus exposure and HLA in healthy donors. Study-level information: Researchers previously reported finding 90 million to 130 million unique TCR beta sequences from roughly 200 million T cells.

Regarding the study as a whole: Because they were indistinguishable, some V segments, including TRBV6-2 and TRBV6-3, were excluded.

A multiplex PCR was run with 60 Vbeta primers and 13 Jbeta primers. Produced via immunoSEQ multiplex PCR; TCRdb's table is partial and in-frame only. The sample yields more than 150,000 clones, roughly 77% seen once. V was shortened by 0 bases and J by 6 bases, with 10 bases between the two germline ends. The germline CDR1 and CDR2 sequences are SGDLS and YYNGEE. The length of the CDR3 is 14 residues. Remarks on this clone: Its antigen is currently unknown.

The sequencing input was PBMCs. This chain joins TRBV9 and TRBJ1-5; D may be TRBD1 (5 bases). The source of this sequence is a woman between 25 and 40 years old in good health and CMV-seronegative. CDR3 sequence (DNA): TGTGCCAGCAGCGTAGGGGGGGAAGGTCAGCCCCAGCATTTT. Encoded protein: CASSVGGEGQPQHF.